Shown below are 25 T cell receptor beta chains from a single sample sequenced in a study of T cell responses to AZD1222 COVID-19 vaccine. Measured with immunoSEQ multiplex PCR; TCRdb has only the in-frame clones, and not every one. The table records under 70,000 clones, 88% of them present only once. This sample comprised peripheral blood, obtained on day 0 of AZD1222 vaccination. The origin of the receptors is an adult in good health.

This chain uses TRBV15 with TRBJ1-1; D might be TRBD1 (6 bases). Per germline, CDR1 LNHNV and CDR2 YYDKDF (reference sequence). Trimming removed 7 bases at V and 1 base at J, with 19 bases between. The CDR3 is made up of 16 amino acids. CDR3 nucleotides: TGTGCCACCAAGGACTCAGCGAGGGGGACGAACACTGAAGCTTTCTTT. Translating gives CATKDSARGTNTEAFF.

The chain links TRBV2 to TRBJ2-3, with 11 positions matching TRBD1. There are 13 residues in the CDR3. The germline V gene encodes CDR1 SNHLY and CDR2 FYNNEI. The V gene end was trimmed by 8 bases and the J gene end by 5 bases; junction bases not matched to a gene: 3. CDR3 nucleotides: TGTGCCAGCCGGACAGGGGGCGGAGATACGCAGTATTTT. Its translation: CASRTGGGDTQYF.

The rearrangement joins TRBV7-9 to TRBJ2-7; 11 bases match TRBD1. This CDR3 is 15 amino acids long. Germline CDR1 is SEHNR and CDR2 is FQNEAQ (reference sequence). V shed 5 bases and J 5 bases; nucleotides not matched to a gene: 8. CDR3 sequence: CASSPGTGGSHEQYF. Written as DNA, the CDR3 is TGTGCCAGCAGCCCCGGGACAGGGGGATCTCACGAGCAGTACTTC.

This clone appeared once. This chain connects TRBV25-1 to TRBJ2-1; 9 bases map to TRBD1. With V trimmed by 5 bases and J by 6 bases, 5 bases remained unmatched. The CDR3 covers 14 residues. CDR1 and CDR2 from the germline V gene are MGHDK and SYGVNS. This chain's CDR3 is CASSRQGGFNEQFF. Written as DNA, the CDR3 is TGTGCCAGCAGTAGACAGGGGGGGTTCAATGAGCAGTTCTTC.

The chain is built from TRBV2 and TRBJ2-5; a possible D gene is TRBD1 (5 bases). CDR3 size: 13 residues. The V gene's germline CDR1 is SNHLY and CDR2 FYNNEI. Deletions cut 8 bases from V and 1 base from J, with 11 bases between. The CDR3 region is CASGIRGQETQYF. The CDR3 DNA sequence: TGTGCCAGCGGTATTAGGGGCCAAGAGACCCAGTACTTC.

This sequence joins TRBV12-5 and TRBJ2-1, with 7 nucleotides matching TRBD2. This CDR3 is 15 amino acids long. V shed 9 bases, J shed 4 bases, and the junction held 12 bases outside the gene matches. The germline V gene encodes CDR1 LGHNT and CDR2 FRNRAP. CDR3: CASPKNGTKYNEQFF. For the CDR3, the DNA is TGTGCTAGCCCTAAAAACGGGACTAAGTACAATGAGCAGTTCTTC.

DNA for the CDR3: TGTGCCAGCAGCTTGGGCGGAACCACCTACGAGCAGTACTTC. The encoded protein is CASSLGGTTYEQYF. J is TRBJ2-7 and V is TRBV7-2; unclear D gene. Trimming pared 3 bases from V and 2 bases from J, leaving 11 bases between. This CDR3 has 14 residues. The V gene's germline CDR1 is SGHTA and CDR2 FQGNSA.

This clone appeared once. The genes are TRBV5-4 and TRBJ1-2; D is ambiguous. Germline V CDR1 and CDR2: SGHNT, YYREEE (reference sequence). The CDR3 contains 12 residues. V was shortened by 2 bases and J by 8 bases, with 10 bases between the two germline ends. CDR3 in amino acids: CASSFPFEGYTF. The CDR3 nucleotides are TGTGCCAGCAGCTTTCCGTTCGAAGGCTACACCTTC.

The chain links TRBV6-5 to TRBJ2-1, with TRBD2 matching over 7 bases. Trimming removed 0 bases from V and 4 bases from J; junction bases left unmatched: 3. CDR1 MNHEY and CDR2 SVGAGI come from the germline V gene. The CDR3 is 15 amino acids. The CDR3 reads CASSYSGLTYNEQFF. CDR3 coding DNA: TGTGCCAGCAGTTACTCGGGACTAACTTACAATGAGCAGTTCTTC.

This chain joins TRBV27 and TRBJ2-7, with 7 nucleotides matching TRBD2. The CDR3 runs to 16 residues. Per the germline V gene, CDR1 is MNHEY and CDR2 is SMNVEV (reference sequence). Trimming at V came to 2 bases and at J to 3 bases, leaving 10 bases not matched to a gene. The CDR3 DNA reads as TGTGCCAGCAGTTTACGTGCGGGAGTAGGGGACTACGAGCAGTACTTC. Translating it yields CASSLRAGVGDYEQYF.

J is TRBJ2-7 and V is TRBV6-5; 9 positions match TRBD1. J was trimmed by 0 bases and V by 4 bases; bases with no gene match: 4. The CDR3 consists of 15 residues. The V gene's germline CDR1 is MNHEY and CDR2 SVGAGI. The CDR3 sequence is CASSWGTGSSYEQYF. CDR3 nucleotides: TGTGCCAGCAGTTGGGGGACAGGGAGCTCCTACGAGCAGTACTTC.

This clone appeared a single time. This chain connects TRBV9 to TRBJ2-1; 7 bases are shared with TRBD1. Germline trimming cut 2 bases from V and 4 bases from J; bases unmatched to any gene: 0. This CDR3 has 13 residues. Germline V gene lookup returns CDR1 SGDLS and CDR2 YYNGEE. CDR3 nucleotide sequence: TGTGCCAGCAGCGTGGGACAGTACAATGAGCAGTTCTTC. This gives the protein CASSVGQYNEQFF.

This clone was detected once. The rearrangement uses TRBV27 and TRBJ1-6, with 8 bases identical to TRBD1. V gave up 8 bases and J gave up 8 bases; unmatched junction bases: 5. The CDR3 contains 13 residues. Germline V CDR1 and CDR2: MNHEY, SMNVEV (reference sequence). CDR3 residues: CASSPDRDSPLHF. The CDR3 DNA sequence: TGTGCCAGCTCTCCGGACAGGGATTCACCCCTCCACTTT.

The chain has TRBV7-9 and TRBJ1-6; 9 bases align to TRBD1. From germline, CDR1 is SEHNR and CDR2 FQNEAQ (reference sequence). Germline trimming cut 6 bases from V and 7 bases from J; bases unmatched to any gene: 4. The CDR3 covers 14 residues. This CDR3 reads CASSRGQGNSPLHF. The CDR3 nucleotides read TGTGCCAGCAGTCGCGGACAGGGGAATTCACCCCTCCACTTT.

The rearrangement joins TRBV7-2 to TRBJ2-2; 8 bases agree with TRBD1. Germline V CDR1 and CDR2: SGHTA, FQGNSA. Unmatched junction bases numbered 10, after V lost 5 bases and J lost 2 bases. The CDR3 totals 17 residues. The DNA of the CDR3 is TGTGCCAGCAGCCGTCCCGGGACAGGTTCTAACACCGGGGAGCTGTTTTTT. This translates into CASSRPGTGSNTGELFF. Full variable domain (remainder filled in from reference TRBV7-2 and TRBJ2-2): GAGVSQSPSNKVTEKGKDVELRCDPISGHTALYWYRQSLGQGLEFLIYFQGNSAPDKSGLPSDRFSAERTGGSVSTLTIQRTQQEDSAVYLCASSRPGTGSNTGELFFGEGSRLTVL.

V usage is TRBV7-3 and J usage is TRBJ2-3; 9 nucleotides match TRBD2. This CDR3 spans 15 amino acids. V trimming: 6 bases; J trimming: 2 bases; junction bases outside the gene matches: 6. Germline V lookup: CDR1 SGHTA, CDR2 FQGTGA. CDR3 protein: CASSPSGANTDTQYF. The CDR3 nucleotides read TGTGCCAGCAGTCCTAGCGGGGCAAACACAGATACGCAGTATTTT.

The chain employs TRBV3-1 (or the pseudogene TRBV3-2) and TRBJ2-2; 10 nucleotides line up with TRBD1. The CDR3 sequence is 16 residues long. Trimming cost V 5 bases and J 7 bases; bases outside gene matches: 10. Germline CDR1 is LGHDT and CDR2 is YNNKEL (reference sequence). The CDR3 here is CASSFGSTGGIGELFF. In DNA form, the CDR3 reads TGTGCCAGCAGCTTTGGATCGACAGGGGGCATCGGGGAGCTGTTTTTT.

This clone came up once. The chain carries TRBV11-3 and TRBJ2-1; 13 nucleotides agree with TRBD2. Germline V gives CDR1 SGHNT, CDR2 YENEEA. The J segment lost 2 bases and the V segment lost 4 bases, leaving 2 bases of the junction unmatched. The CDR3 has 16 amino acids. Here the CDR3 reads CASSYGLAGAYNEQFF. CDR3 sequence (DNA): TGTGCCAGCAGCTACGGACTAGCGGGAGCCTACAATGAGCAGTTCTTC.

The CDR3, as DNA: TGTGCCAGCAGTTTCGGCAGGGGAAATCAGCCCCAGCATTTT. Protein product: CASSFGRGNQPQHF. The chain recombines TRBV28 with TRBJ1-5, with D possibly matching TRBD1 (6 bases). This CDR3 comprises 14 residues. The germline V gene encodes CDR1 MDHEN and CDR2 SYDVKM. V lost 3 bases to trimming and J lost 4 bases, with 10 bases between them.

The rearrangement links TRBV6-2 or TRBV6-3 to TRBJ2-5; D remains unclear. Germline loops: CDR1 MNHEY, CDR2 SVGEGT. Trimming left V 1 base short and J 7 bases short, with 19 bases between. The CDR3 loop spans 16 amino acids. CDR3 nucleotides: TGTGCCAGCAGTTACTTGCACAAACCTAAAGACGGGACCCAGTACTTC. Translation gives CASSYLHKPKDGTQYF.

CDR3: CASSIRGGEGPTPSEAFF. For the CDR3, the DNA is TGTGCCAGTAGTATTCGGGGCGGGGAGGGCCCAACTCCTTCTGAAGCTTTCTTT. The chain employs TRBV19 and TRBJ1-1, with D tentatively TRBD1 (5 bases). V was shortened by 3 bases and J by 6 bases, with 26 bases between the two germline ends. Germline CDR1 and CDR2: LNHDA and SQIVND (reference sequence). This CDR3 region has 18 residues.

The genes are TRBV11-3 and TRBJ2-1; 9 bases are a match to TRBD2. The CDR3 contains 13 residues. V shed 0 bases and J 15 bases; nucleotides not matched to a gene: 6. CDR1 is SGHNT and CDR2 is YENEEA in the germline V gene. CDR3 residues: CASSLDSGRSPFF. CDR3 coding DNA: TGTGCCAGCAGCTTAGATAGCGGGAGAAGTCCGTTCTTC.

V and J are TRBV10-2 and TRBJ2-7; D might be TRBD2 (6 bases). V lost 7 bases and J 2 bases, leaving 15 bases between the germline ends. The CDR3 is 14 amino acids. Per the germline V gene, CDR1 is WSHSY and CDR2 is SAAADI. CDR3 sequence: CASTRGTPTYEQYF. Here the CDR3 DNA reads TGCGCCAGCACCCGGGGGACTCCAACCTACGAGCAGTACTTC.

For the CDR3, the DNA is TGTGCCACCAGCAAGCTAGCGGGGGTTAGCACAGATACGCAGTATTTT. Its protein is CATSKLAGVSTDTQYF. The chain employs TRBV15 and TRBJ2-3, with 10 bases aligning to TRBD2. V dropped 4 bases and J dropped 0; count of bases not matched to a gene: 4. This CDR3 has 16 residues. Germline CDR1 reads LNHNV; CDR2 reads YYDKDF (reference sequence). Looking up the rest from reference TRBV15 and TRBJ2-3 gives the full variable domain: DAMVIQNPRYQVTQFGKPVTLSCSQTLNHNVMYWYQQKSSQAPKLLFHYYDKDFNNEADTPDNFQSRRPNTSFCFLDIRSPGLGDTAMYLCATSKLAGVSTDTQYFGPGTRLTVL.

The chain couples TRBV12-3 or TRBV12-4 to TRBJ2-7; D is ambiguous. V gave up 6 bases and J gave up 2 bases, with 8 bases separating them. This CDR3 region has 12 residues. The CDR3 spells CASSPDTYEQYF. DNA for the CDR3: TGTGCCAGCAGCCCCGATACCTACGAGCAGTACTTC.